The 12 T cell receptor beta chains listed next were all sequenced from one sample in a study of cytomegalovirus exposure and HLA in healthy donors (dated by TCRdb to about 2017). The library was prepared using the immunoSEQ multiplex PCR assay. Drawn from immuneACCESS, this table holds only the in-frame rearrangements with V and J called that TCRdb kept. Clones are partly lost; checked studies trace under half to an unresolved V gene and leave the rest unexplained. The sample profile shows 190,000 or so clones; more than 65% of them were found once. The top ten hold 2.5% to 3.5% of the sample. Sequencing was done on a sample of PBMCs. These receptor sequences come from a woman younger than 35 in good health and CMV-seropositive.

The chain has TRBV6-1 and TRBJ2-2; TRBD2 might be the D (6 bases). CDR3 length equals 19 residues. Germline V CDR1 and CDR2: MNHNS, SASEGT. Trimming cost V 6 bases and J 7 bases, with 30 bases left between them. The CDR3 DNA reads TGTGCCAGCAGGGAACAAGACAGATGGGGCAAAGCGGGTGGCGGGGAGCTGTTTTTT. Translating it yields CASREQDRWGKAGGGELFF.

This clone has just one count. The sample carries other DNA sequences with the same CDR3. The chain joins TRBV5-1 to TRBJ2-5; D gene uncertain. Germline CDR1 SGHRS, CDR2 YFSETQ. This CDR3 has 13 amino acids. Trimming pared 0 bases from V and 3 bases from J, leaving 6 bases between. The CDR3 nucleotides are TGCGCCAGCAGCTTGGGTACAGAAGAGACCCAGTACTTC. Translated: CASSLGTEETQYF.

This clone was detected once. V gene TRBV4-2 combines with J gene TRBJ2-7, with 8 bases matching TRBD2. Losses at the gene ends were 0 bases for V and 0 bases for J; bases not matched to a gene: 4. Looked up from germline, CDR1 is LGHNA and CDR2 is YNFKEQ. CDR3 size: 16 residues. CDR3: CASSQEGSGGSYEQYF. The CDR3 region has the DNA TGTGCCAGCAGCCAAGAGGGAAGCGGGGGCTCCTACGAGCAGTACTTC.

The chain carries TRBV18 and TRBJ1-1, with TRBD1 identical over 7 bases. This CDR3 is 13 amino acids long. Per the germline V gene, CDR1 is KGHSH and CDR2 is LQKENI. V shed 5 bases and J 1 base; nucleotides not matched to a gene: 1. The CDR3 sequence: CASSGDRNTEAFF. DNA for the CDR3: TGTGCCAGCTCAGGGGACAGGAACACTGAAGCTTTCTTT.

The CDR3 loop is CAGSSGLSYNEQFF. CDR3 nucleotide sequence: TGTGCCGGGAGTAGCGGGCTTTCCTACAATGAGCAGTTCTTC. The rearrangement joins TRBV6-1 to TRBJ2-1, with 7 bases that match TRBD2. The CDR3 is 14 residues long. J was trimmed by 1 base and V by 11 bases; bases with no gene match: 8. Germline-derived CDR1 and CDR2 are MNHNS and SASEGT.

The chain joins TRBV2 to TRBJ1-1, with a tentative D call TRBD1 (5 bases). V was pared by 5 bases and J by 0 bases, with 7 bases between. The CDR3 consists of 13 residues. The germline gives CDR1 SNHLY, CDR2 FYNNEI. CDR3 DNA sequence: TGTGCCAGCAGTTTAGGGGTGAACACTGAAGCTTTCTTT. It is translated as CASSLGVNTEAFF.

The rearrangement links TRBV14 to TRBJ1-1; weak D call: TRBD1 (6 bases). CDR1 is SGHDN, CDR2 FVKESK, per germline. V was trimmed by 4 bases and J by 4 bases, leaving 16 bases between them. The CDR3 has 15 amino acids. The CDR3 nucleotides read TGTGCCAGCAGCCTACATCGCATGGACAGCACTGAAGCTTTCTTT. It translates to CASSLHRMDSTEAFF.

This clone was counted a few times. The rearrangement uses TRBV2 and TRBJ2-3; D perhaps matches TRBD2 (5 bases). V was pared by 1 base and J by 8 bases, with 10 bases between. Germline CDR1 and CDR2: SNHLY and FYNNEI. The length of the CDR3 is 13 residues. The CDR3 protein is CASSEGLGGTQYF. CDR3 nucleotide sequence: TGTGCCAGCAGTGAAGGCCTAGGAGGTACGCAGTATTTT.

The chain combines TRBV27 with TRBJ2-1; D not resolved. The V and J ends lost 6 bases and 2 bases respectively, with 5 bases between them. The CDR3 consists of 12 residues. Germline V lookup: CDR1 MNHEY, CDR2 SMNVEV (reference sequence). CDR3 in amino acids: CASRRTYNEQFF. CDR3 nucleotide sequence: TGTGCCAGCAGGAGAACCTACAATGAGCAGTTCTTC.

The gene calls are TRBV30 and TRBJ1-6; possibly TRBD1 for D (5 bases). V was cut by 3 bases and J by 8 bases, with 11 bases left in between. Germline V CDR1 and CDR2: GTSNPN, SVGIG (reference sequence). This CDR3 has 13 amino acids. The CDR3 coding sequence is TGTGCCTGGAGGGACGGAGGGGATTCACCCCTCCACTTT. This encodes CAWRDGGDSPLHF.

This clone was seen a handful of times. The rearrangement links TRBV5-1 to TRBJ2-2; 8 bases map to TRBD2. The CDR3 length is 14 residues. V shed 4 bases and J 3 bases; nucleotides not matched to a gene: 2. Germline CDR1 reads SGHRS; CDR2 reads YFSETQ. The CDR3 region is CASSKAGDTGELFF. The CDR3 nucleotides are TGCGCCAGCAGCAAAGCGGGGGACACCGGGGAGCTGTTTTTT.

This sequence joins TRBV4-1 and TRBJ2-4; perhaps TRBD1 as D (5 bases). This CDR3 comprises 17 residues. The V end lost 5 bases, the J end lost 0 bases, and 17 bases lay between the germline ends. In germline, CDR1 is MGHRA, CDR2 YSYEKL. The CDR3 is CASSSRTTTLAKNIQYF. For the CDR3, the DNA is TGCGCCAGCAGCTCTCGGACAACTACTTTAGCCAAAAACATTCAGTACTTC.